Following are 26 T cell receptor beta chains from one sample sequenced in a study of glioma-infiltrating T cells. The iRepertoire nested amplicon-rescue multiplex PCR amplified TCR alpha and beta CDR3s from RNA. TCRdb re-analysed the multiplex PCR reads in MiXCR, keeping a single row per CDR3 protein. The sample has 93,000 or so distinct CDR3 sequences, around 28% seen once. The specimen was glioma tissue, nonneoplastic brain tissue, or PBMCs (not recorded which). Receptors were obtained from a human donor with low-grade glioma or glioblastoma, undergoing nonglioma brain surgery, or in good health (not recorded which).

This clonotype has at least ten counts. The chain uses TRBV4-3 and TRBJ2-7; D might be TRBD2 (6 bases). Germline V gene data show CDR1 as LGHNA and CDR2 as YSLEER. V lost 5 bases to trimming and J lost 2 bases, with 16 bases between them. The CDR3 runs 15 residues. CDR3 coding DNA: TGCGCCAGCAGCTCCAGCGGGTCTGTCCCCTACGAGCAGTACTTC. This sequence encodes CASSSSGSVPYEQYF.

This clonotype was seen at least ten times. The rearrangement joins TRBV6-2 or TRBV6-3 to TRBJ2-7; 9 nucleotides agree with TRBD2. V gave up 3 bases and J gave up 6 bases; unmatched junction bases: 12. The germline CDR1 and CDR2 sequences are MNHEY and SVGEGT. The CDR3 is 16 amino acids. Here the CDR3 DNA reads TGTGCCAGCAGTTATGCCCCCAGGACTAGCGCTCGCGAGCAGTACTTC. Translation: CASSYAPRTSAREQYF.

This clonotype has more than one count but fewer than ten. The rearrangement joins TRBV19 to TRBJ1-2; 7 positions agree with TRBD1. In germline, CDR1 is LNHDA, CDR2 SQIVND (reference sequence). The V segment lost 4 bases and the J segment 4 bases; nucleotides outside the gene matches: 3. The CDR3 covers 13 residues. The CDR3 DNA is TGTGCCAGTAGTACGGGACAGTCCTATGGCTACACCTTC. Its translation is CASSTGQSYGYTF.

In its sample, this clonotype was seen a few times. The chain links TRBV19 to TRBJ1-1; a weak D match, TRBD1 (6 bases). The germline gives CDR1 LNHDA, CDR2 SQIVND (reference sequence). This CDR3 spans 14 amino acids. The V end lost 6 bases, the J end lost 2 bases, and 13 bases lay between the germline ends. CDR3 DNA sequence: TGTGCCAGTAGGATGACAGGACCTAACACTGAAGCTTTCTTT. It is translated as CASRMTGPNTEAFF.

As concerns this clonotype: A much larger clone differs from this one at a single base, so this may be a read error. The rearrangement uses TRBV4-2 and TRBJ1-2, with 10 bases matching TRBD1. The germline gives CDR1 LGHNA, CDR2 YNFKEQ. The J segment lost 4 bases and the V segment lost 6 bases, leaving 11 bases of the junction unmatched. CDR3 length equals 16 residues. The CDR3 spells CASRQSGQGLAYGYTF. In DNA form, the CDR3 reads TGTGCCAGCAGACAATCGGGACAGGGGTTGGCCTATGGCTACACCTTC.

This clonotype showed up many times. The rearrangement uses TRBV18 and TRBJ2-1, with 7 bases matching TRBD1. The germline gives CDR1 KGHSH, CDR2 LQKENI. The CDR3 contains 16 residues. V shed 2 bases, J shed 7 bases, and the junction held 11 bases outside the gene matches. In DNA, the CDR3 is TGTGCCAGCTCACCAGCACGGGACAGTCTACTGAATGAGCAGTTCTTC. The encoded protein is CASSPARDSLLNEQFF. Full variable domain (rest looked up from reference TRBV18 and TRBJ2-1): NAGVMQNPRHLVRRRGQEARLRCSPMKGHSHVYWYRQLPEEGLKFMVYLQKENIIDESGMPKERFSAEFPKEGPSILRIQQVVRGDSAAYFCASSPARDSLLNEQFFGPGTRLTVL.

As concerns this clonotype: A much more abundant neighbour one base away suggests this may be a read error. The V and J genes are TRBV19 and TRBJ2-2, with TRBD2 as a possible D gene (5 bases). Germline V gives CDR1 LNHDA, CDR2 SQIVND (reference sequence). Trimming shortened V by 10 bases and J by 4 bases, and 16 bases separated the two germline ends. The CDR3 is 14 amino acids. CDR3: CATCLRSGTGELFF. Written as DNA, the CDR3 is TGTGCCACCTGCTTGAGAAGCGGCACCGGGGAGCTGTTTTTT.

This clonotype was picked up many times. The chain has TRBV18 and TRBJ2-7; TRBD1 agrees at 8 bases. Trimming at V came to 3 bases and at J to 6 bases, leaving 13 bases not matched to a gene. Germline values: CDR1 KGHSH, CDR2 LQKENI. The CDR3 has 16 amino acids. CDR3 protein: CASSPRTGSSLGEQYF. The CDR3, as DNA: TGTGCCAGCTCACCCAGGACAGGGTCAAGCCTTGGCGAGCAGTACTTC.

This clonotype was recorded at least ten times. This chain connects TRBV7-2 to TRBJ1-1, with D hard to call. Germline-derived CDR1 and CDR2 are SGHTA and FQGNSA. The CDR3 consists of 12 residues. Trimming stripped 5 bases from V and 5 bases from J, with 9 bases between. The CDR3 DNA follows: TGTGCCAGCAGCCTCGGACTTACTGAAGCTTTCTTT. It is translated as CASSLGLTEAFF.

The chain combines TRBV18 with TRBJ1-6; a weak D match, TRBD1 (6 bases). The CDR3 consists of 15 residues. Germline-derived CDR1 and CDR2 are KGHSH and LQKENI. Deletions cut 2 bases from V and 9 bases from J, with 14 bases between. The CDR3 nucleotides read TGTGCCAGCTCACCATCTGGGGGGCGCGGTTCACCCCTCCACTTT. It specifies CASSPSGGRGSPLHF. The variable domain in full, completed from reference TRBV18 and TRBJ1-6, reads NAGVMQNPRHLVRRRGQEARLRCSPMKGHSHVYWYRQLPEEGLKFMVYLQKENIIDESGMPKERFSAEFPKEGPSILRIQQVVRGDSAAYFCASSPSGGRGSPLHFGNGTRLTVT.

This clonotype showed up just a few times. The J gene is TRBJ1-3, the V gene TRBV30; no firm D call. The CDR3 runs to 12 residues. Germline-derived CDR1 and CDR2 are GTSNPN and SVGIG (reference sequence). Deletions cut 0 bases from V and 4 bases from J, with 4 bases between. CDR3 protein: CAWSVLGNTIYF. The CDR3 DNA follows: TGTGCCTGGAGTGTACTCGGAAACACCATATATTTT.

This clonotype was seen more than once but under ten times. The V call is TRBV14, the J call TRBJ1-2; the match to TRBD1 covers 10 bases. The CDR3 length is 18 residues. The V segment lost 4 bases and the J segment 2 bases; nucleotides outside the gene matches: 13. CDR1 and CDR2 (germline): SGHDN, FVKESK. CDR3 sequence reads: CASSPIYSPGQGNYGYTF. CDR3 bases: TGTGCCAGCAGCCCCATTTACTCACCGGGACAGGGGAACTATGGCTACACCTTC.

The sample holds many counts of this clonotype. The chain uses TRBV20-1 and TRBJ2-3, with TRBD2 matching over 8 bases. The CDR3 extends over 14 amino acids. Germline values: CDR1 DFQATT, CDR2 SNEGSKA (reference sequence). The V segment lost 2 bases and the J segment 0 bases; nucleotides outside the gene matches: 1. In nucleotides, the CDR3 is TGCAGTGCTAGACTAGCGGGTAGCACAGATACGCAGTATTTT. It yields the protein CSARLAGSTDTQYF.

This clonotype was observed at least ten times. This chain links TRBV19 with TRBJ1-5, with D perhaps matching TRBD1 (6 bases). CDR1 is LNHDA and CDR2 is SQIVND in the germline V gene (reference sequence). CDR3 length equals 14 residues. V was cut by 7 bases and J by 4 bases, with 14 bases left in between. CDR3 protein: CASTFGQRNQPQHF. Written as DNA, the CDR3 is TGTGCCAGTACTTTCGGACAGAGAAATCAGCCCCAGCATTTT.

This clonotype was found many times. The rearrangement links TRBV28 to TRBJ1-1; D uncertain. CDR1 is MDHEN and CDR2 is SYDVKM in the germline V gene. Trimming left V 7 bases short and J 11 bases short, with 14 bases between. The CDR3 is 11 residues long. This CDR3 reads CASTTPRRAFF. CDR3 in DNA: TGTGCCAGCACAACACCCAGGCGCGCTTTCTTT.

This clonotype was recorded at least ten times. The gene calls are TRBV27 and TRBJ1-1; 8 bases map to TRBD1. The CDR3 sequence is 13 residues long. Germline lookup yields CDR1 MNHEY and CDR2 SMNVEV (reference sequence). The junction had 4 bases not matched to a gene; V was cut back by 6 bases and J by 4 bases. CDR3 nucleotides: TGTGCCAGCAGGGATACAGGGGGCACTGAAGCTTTCTTT. This translates into CASRDTGGTEAFF.

In this sample, this clonotype turned up a few times. The V and J genes are TRBV29-1 and TRBJ2-5; 9 nucleotides agree with TRBD1. The CDR3 spans 14 residues. CDR1 SQVTM and CDR2 ANQGSEA come from the germline V gene. Trimming removed 7 bases from V and 5 bases from J; junction bases left unmatched: 11. DNA for the CDR3: TGCAGCGCACTACAGGGGGCGCTTGAGGAGACCCAGTACTTC. Its protein is CSALQGALEETQYF.

This clonotype was found many times. The rearrangement links TRBV6-1 to TRBJ2-4, with 9 bases aligning to TRBD2. V gave up 5 bases and J gave up 2 bases; unmatched junction bases: 7. Germline CDR1 is MNHNS and CDR2 is SASEGT. The CDR3 totals 16 residues. The CDR3 DNA sequence: TGTGCCAGCAGTTATAGCGGGGGCCTAACCAAAAACATTCAGTACTTC. Amino acid sequence: CASSYSGGLTKNIQYF.

In regard to this clonotype: This clone may be a read error of a much larger clone one base away. V and J are TRBV12-3 or TRBV12-4 and TRBJ2-7; D is unclear. The CDR3 spans 14 residues. V shed 1 base and J shed 2 bases, with 9 bases lying between them. CDR3 residues: CASSLGTLPYEQYF. The CDR3 region has the DNA TGTGCCAGCAGTTTAGGCACCCTCCCCTACGAGCAGTACTTC.

Comment on this clonotype: A much larger clonotype is one base distant, so this may be a read error. The chain joins TRBV28 to TRBJ1-6; the D gene is possibly TRBD1 (6 bases). The CDR3 contains 15 residues. Trimming took off 5 bases at V and 7 bases at J, with 15 bases between the two ends. Germline-derived CDR1 and CDR2 are MDHEN and SYDVKM. The CDR3 region has the DNA TGTGCCAGCAGTAGCCCACGGGGGGCCAATTCACCCCTCCACTTT. Translated: CASSSPRGANSPLHF.

Concerning this clonotype itself: A read error may be the cause here, since a much bigger clone is one base away. This chain links TRBV28 with TRBJ1-2; TRBD1 agrees at 10 bases. This CDR3 has 14 amino acids. Germline V lookup: CDR1 MDHEN, CDR2 SYDVKM. The CDR3 DNA sequence: TGTGCCAGCAGTTCCGGACAGGGGGTATATGGCCACACCTTC. Protein sequence: CASSSGQGVYGHTF.

This clonotype turned up a few times. The chain combines TRBV4-3 with TRBJ2-3; 10 bases fit TRBD1. This CDR3 is built from 16 residues. J gave up 3 bases and V 0 bases, and 3 bases lay outside the gene matches. Germline assignment: CDR1 LGHNA and CDR2 YSLEER. The CDR3 sequence is CASSQEDRGGTDTQYF. The DNA of the CDR3 is TGCGCCAGCAGCCAAGAGGACAGGGGGGGAACAGATACGCAGTATTTT.

Details on this clonotype: A much larger clone differs from this one at a single base, so this may be a read error. The V gene is TRBV11-1, the J gene TRBJ1-2, with D possibly TRBD1 on 5 matching bases. The germline CDR1 and CDR2 sequences are SGHAT and FQDESV (reference sequence). The V and J ends lost 6 bases and 5 bases respectively, with 16 bases between them. The CDR3 runs to 14 residues. The CDR3 reads CASRRRGGDYGYTF. The CDR3 DNA follows: TGTGCCAGCAGGCGCCGGGGCGGTGATTATGGCTACACCTTC.

This clonotype is labeled medium-sized (0.01 to 0.1%). V usage is TRBV10-3 and J usage is TRBJ1-1, with unresolved D. The length of the CDR3 is 14 residues. The germline CDR1 and CDR2 sequences are ENHRY and SYGVKD. The V and J ends lost 2 bases and 4 bases respectively, with 11 bases between them. The CDR3 loop reads CAISEGLGATEAFF. CDR3 sequence (DNA): TGTGCCATCAGTGAGGGACTAGGAGCCACTGAAGCTTTCTTT.

The V and J genes are TRBV20-1 and TRBJ2-5; D possibly matches TRBD1 or TRBD2 (6 bases each). This CDR3 is built from 14 residues. V lost 7 bases and J 1 base, leaving 16 bases between the germline ends. Germline CDR1 reads DFQATT; CDR2 reads SNEGSKA (reference sequence). CDR3 residues: CSDPKGGFQETQYF. The CDR3 DNA reads TGCAGTGACCCAAAGGGGGGTTTCCAAGAGACCCAGTACTTC.

V usage is TRBV6-4 and J usage is TRBJ2-5; 10 nucleotides match TRBD2. The CDR3 consists of 15 residues. Trimming took 2 bases from V and 5 from J; bases not matched to a gene: 5. Germline CDR1 reads MRHNA; CDR2 reads SNTAGT. The CDR3 loop reads CASSDLAGVGETQYF. CDR3 DNA: TGTGCCAGCAGTGACCTAGCGGGGGTCGGGGAGACCCAGTACTTC.